This T cell receptor (beta chain) came from a study of cytomegalovirus exposure and HLA in healthy donors. The wider study: Unique TCR beta sequences numbering over 100 million came from 150 million to 200 million T cells in an earlier analysis. Study outcomes and limitations: Association of approximately 18,000 TCR beta sequences with HLA alleles was found at 0.05 false discovery rate in a later analysis. A reported reduction in N-insertions relative to the 666-donor mean was seen in an Asian-associated ancestry cluster in a later analysis. The authors enumerated roughly 180 TCR beta chains as linked to cytomegalovirus.

In the case of this clone: Its antigen is as yet unknown.

This PCR relied on a set of 60 Vbeta primers and 13 Jbeta primers. Assay: immunoSEQ multiplex PCR; the TCRdb copy retains only in-frame clones and omits some. The sample lists around 70,000 clones, over 70% occurring once. The CDR3 has 14 residues. The J segment lost 2 bases and the V segment lost 5 bases, leaving 6 bases of the junction unmatched. The germline V gene has CDR1 SGHTA and CDR2 FQGNSA. The sequence was obtained from a man between 65 and 85 years old in good health and CMV-seronegative. The chain recombines TRBV7-2 with TRBJ2-7, with TRBD1 identical over 7 bases. What was sequenced was PBMCs. The CDR3 loop is CASSPGTAPYEQYF. The DNA of the CDR3 is TGTGCCAGCAGCCCCGGGACAGCCCCCTACGAGCAGTACTTC. Drawing the rest from reference TRBV7-2 and TRBJ2-7, the complete variable domain is GAGVSQSPSNKVTEKGKDVELRCDPISGHTALYWYRQSLGQGLEFLIYFQGNSAPDKSGLPSDRFSAERTGGSVSTLTIQRTQQEDSAVYLCASSPGTAPYEQYFGPGTRLTVT.